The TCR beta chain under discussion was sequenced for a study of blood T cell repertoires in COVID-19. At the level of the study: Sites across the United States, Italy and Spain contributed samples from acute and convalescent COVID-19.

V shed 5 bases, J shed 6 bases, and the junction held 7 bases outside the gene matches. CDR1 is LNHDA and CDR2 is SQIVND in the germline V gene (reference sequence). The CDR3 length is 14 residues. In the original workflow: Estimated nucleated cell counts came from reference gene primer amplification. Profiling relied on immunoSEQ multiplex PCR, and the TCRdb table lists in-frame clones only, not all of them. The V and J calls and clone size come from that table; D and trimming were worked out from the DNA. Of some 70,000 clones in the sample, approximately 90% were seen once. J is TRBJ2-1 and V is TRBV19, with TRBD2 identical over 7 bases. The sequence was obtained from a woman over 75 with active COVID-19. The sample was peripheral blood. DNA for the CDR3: TGTGCCAGTAGTTTCGGACTAGATAGCAATGAGCAGTTCTTC. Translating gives CASSFGLDSNEQFF.